Following are 11 T cell receptor beta chains from one sample sequenced in a study of T-cell memory formation after mild COVID-19. TCRdb re-analysed the 5' RACE reads in MiXCR, keeping a single row per CDR3 protein. This sample has over 500,000 distinct CDR3 sequences, with 17% found just once. Sequencing was performed on PBMCs or a T cell subset sorted from them (not recorded which). The source is an adult woman who had mild COVID-19 (a few samples of this study predate the infection). Cell type and time point are not known.

This sequence joins TRBV3-1 and TRBJ1-1; TRBD1 aligns across 7 bases. Germline values: CDR1 LGHDT, CDR2 YNNKEL (reference sequence). V shed 5 bases and J 1 base; nucleotides not matched to a gene: 4. The CDR3 covers 14 residues. The DNA for the CDR3 is TGTGCCAGCAGCAAGGGACAGAAGAACACTGAAGCTTTCTTT. Protein product: CASSKGQKNTEAFF.

The chain couples TRBV4-3 to TRBJ2-5; 7 positions match TRBD1. CDR3 length equals 15 residues. The junction had 7 bases not matched to a gene; V was cut back by 1 base and J by 5 bases. Germline CDR1 LGHNA, CDR2 YSLEER. In DNA, the CDR3 is TGCGCCAGCAGCCAAGGAGACAGGGCCAGCGAGACCCAGTACTTC. Protein sequence: CASSQGDRASETQYF.

The sample holds a few counts of this clonotype. The CDR3 loop reads CATTGPTTYEQYF. The DNA of the CDR3 is TGCGCCACTACAGGACCGACAACCTACGAGCAGTACTTC. The V gene is TRBV23-1, the J gene TRBJ2-7; maybe TRBD1 (5 bases). TRBV23-1 is marked as an open reading frame, function uncertain. V was shortened by 10 bases and J by 2 bases, with 15 bases between the two germline ends. This CDR3 has 13 residues.

As DNA, the CDR3 is TGTGCCAGCAGCTTATGGGGCAGGGATGGGGAGACCCAGTACTTC. Its protein is CASSLWGRDGETQYF. The chain links TRBV7-3 to TRBJ2-5; maybe TRBD1 (5 bases). CDR1 is SGHTA, CDR2 FQGTGA, per germline. Deletions cut 2 bases from V and 5 bases from J, with 15 bases between. The CDR3 loop spans 15 amino acids.

In its sample, this clonotype was seen a few times. This chain joins TRBV11-1 and TRBJ2-7; either TRBD1 or TRBD2 may supply D (5 bases each). Germline loops: CDR1 SGHAT, CDR2 FQDESV (reference sequence). V dropped 2 bases and J dropped 0 bases, with 14 bases sitting between them. The CDR3 consists of 16 residues. The CDR3 DNA sequence: TGTGCCAGCAGCTTATCCGGGAAGGGGCGCTCCTACGAGCAGTACTTC. Protein product: CASSLSGKGRSYEQYF.

This rearrangement joins TRBV2 to TRBJ1-2, with 10 nucleotides matching TRBD1. Germline V lookup: CDR1 SNHLY, CDR2 FYNNEI. V dropped 11 bases and J dropped 2; count of bases not matched to a gene: 2. CDR3 size: 12 residues. The CDR3 sequence: CAGQGGNYGYTF. The CDR3 DNA reads as TGTGCCGGACAGGGGGGAAACTATGGCTACACCTTC. The full variable domain, with the rest looked up from reference TRBV2 and TRBJ1-2, is EPEVTQTPSHQVTQMGQEVILRCVPISNHLYFYWYRQILGQKVEFLVSFYNNEISEKSEIFDDQFSVERPDGSNFTLKIRSTKLEDSAMYFCAGQGGNYGYTFGSGTRLTVV.

The J gene is TRBJ2-3, the V gene TRBV24-1, with TRBD2 matching over 10 bases. The CDR3 spans 17 residues. V was pared by 1 base and J by 2 bases, with 5 bases of the junction left unmatched. Looked up from germline, CDR1 is KGHDR and CDR2 is SFDVKD. CDR3 sequence: CATSDFRTSGATDTQYF. The CDR3 region has the DNA TGTGCCACCAGTGATTTCCGGACTAGCGGTGCCACAGATACGCAGTATTTT.

This clonotype was seen a handful of times. For the CDR3, the DNA is TGTGCCAGCAGTGTTACAGGGACCTATGGCTACACCTTC. Amino acid sequence: CASSVTGTYGYTF. This chain joins TRBV27 and TRBJ1-2, with D possibly TRBD1 on 6 matching bases. Germline CDR1 MNHEY, CDR2 SMNVEV (reference sequence). The CDR3 sequence is 13 residues long. Trimming took off 5 bases at V and 4 bases at J, with 11 bases between the two ends.

The V and J genes are TRBV3-1 and TRBJ2-3; D remains ambiguous. The CDR3 has 14 residues. The germline V and J ends were trimmed by 3 bases and 10 bases, with 17 bases remaining between them. CDR1 and CDR2 (germline): LGHDT, YNNKEL (reference sequence). CDR3 region: CASSHNSLPGAQYF. CDR3 nucleotide sequence: TGTGCCAGCAGCCACAACTCCCTCCCAGGTGCGCAGTATTTT.

This clonotype showed up just a few times. The chain recombines TRBV5-1 with TRBJ2-2; possibly TRBD1 for D (6 bases). This CDR3 is built from 14 residues. CDR1 is SGHRS and CDR2 is YFSETQ in the germline V gene. The V gene lost 3 bases and the J gene lost 6 bases, with 12 bases spanning the gap. In DNA, the CDR3 is TGCGCCAGCAGCTGGAGAGGGGGTGCCGGGGAGCTGTTTTTT. This encodes CASSWRGGAGELFF.

The table lists this clonotype with a few counts. The chain is built from TRBV24-1 and TRBJ2-7; 8 bases map to TRBD2. The CDR3 extends over 17 amino acids. Germline CDR1 is KGHDR and CDR2 is SFDVKD. V shed 1 base and J 0 bases; nucleotides not matched to a gene: 7. This CDR3 reads CATSDLTAGETSYEQYF. Here the CDR3 DNA reads TGTGCCACCAGTGATTTAACAGCGGGAGAGACCTCCTACGAGCAGTACTTC.